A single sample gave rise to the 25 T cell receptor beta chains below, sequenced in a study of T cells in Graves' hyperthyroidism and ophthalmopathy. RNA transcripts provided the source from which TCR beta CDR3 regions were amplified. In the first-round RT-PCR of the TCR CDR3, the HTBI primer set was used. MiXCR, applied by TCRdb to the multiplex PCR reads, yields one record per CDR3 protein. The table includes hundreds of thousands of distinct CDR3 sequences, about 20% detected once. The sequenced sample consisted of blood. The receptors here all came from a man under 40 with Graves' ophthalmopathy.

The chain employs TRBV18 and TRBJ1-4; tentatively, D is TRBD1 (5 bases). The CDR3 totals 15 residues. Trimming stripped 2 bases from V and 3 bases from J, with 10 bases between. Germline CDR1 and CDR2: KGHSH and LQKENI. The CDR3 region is CASSPTTESNEKLFF. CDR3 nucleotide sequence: TGTGCCAGCTCACCAACGACAGAGTCTAATGAAAAACTGTTTTTT.

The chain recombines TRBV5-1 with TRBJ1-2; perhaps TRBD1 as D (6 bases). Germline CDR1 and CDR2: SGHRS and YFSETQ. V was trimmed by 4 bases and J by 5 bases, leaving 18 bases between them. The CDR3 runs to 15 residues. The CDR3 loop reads CASSLGGQARYGYTF. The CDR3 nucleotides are TGCGCCAGCAGCCTCGGGGGGCAGGCCAGGTATGGCTACACCTTC. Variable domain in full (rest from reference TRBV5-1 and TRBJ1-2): KAGVTQTPRYLIKTRGQQVTLSCSPISGHRSVSWYQQTPGQGLQFLFEYFSETQRNKGNFPGRFSGRQFSNSRSEMNVSTLELGDSALYLCASSLGGQARYGYTFGSGTRLTVV.

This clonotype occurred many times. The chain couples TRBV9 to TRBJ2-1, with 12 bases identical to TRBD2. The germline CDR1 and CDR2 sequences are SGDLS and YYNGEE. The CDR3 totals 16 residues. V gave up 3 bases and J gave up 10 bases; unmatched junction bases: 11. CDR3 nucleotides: TGTGCCAGCAGCGGTTTGGGGGCTAGCGGGAGGGGCGAGCAGTTCTTC. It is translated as CASSGLGASGRGEQFF.

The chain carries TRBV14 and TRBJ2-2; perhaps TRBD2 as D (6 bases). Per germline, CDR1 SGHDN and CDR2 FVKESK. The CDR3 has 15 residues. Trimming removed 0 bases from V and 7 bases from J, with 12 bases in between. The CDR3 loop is CASSQEAGRIGELFF. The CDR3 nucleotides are TGTGCCAGCAGCCAAGAAGCAGGGAGGATCGGGGAGCTGTTTTTT.

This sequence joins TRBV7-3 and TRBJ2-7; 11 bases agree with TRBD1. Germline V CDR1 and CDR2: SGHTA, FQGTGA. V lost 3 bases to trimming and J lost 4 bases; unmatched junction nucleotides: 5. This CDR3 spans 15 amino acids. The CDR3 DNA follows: TGTGCCAGCAGCTTGAGGGGACAGGGGGGTTACGAGCAGTACTTC. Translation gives CASSLRGQGGYEQYF.

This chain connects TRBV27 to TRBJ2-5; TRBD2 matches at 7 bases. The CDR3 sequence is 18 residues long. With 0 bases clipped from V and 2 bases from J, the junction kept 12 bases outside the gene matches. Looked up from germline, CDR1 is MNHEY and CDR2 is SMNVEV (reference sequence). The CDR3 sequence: CASSLSSGAGYNQETQYF. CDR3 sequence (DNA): TGTGCCAGCAGTTTATCCTCCGGAGCGGGATACAATCAAGAGACCCAGTACTTC.

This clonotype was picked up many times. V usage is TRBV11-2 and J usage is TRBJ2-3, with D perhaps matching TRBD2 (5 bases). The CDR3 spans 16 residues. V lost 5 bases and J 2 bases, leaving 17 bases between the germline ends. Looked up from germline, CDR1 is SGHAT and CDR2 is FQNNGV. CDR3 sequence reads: CASSPQSGINTDTQYF. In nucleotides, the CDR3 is TGTGCCAGCAGCCCGCAATCCGGGATAAACACAGATACGCAGTATTTT. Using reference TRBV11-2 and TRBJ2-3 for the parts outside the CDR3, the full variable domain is EAGVAQSPRYKIIEKRQSVAFWCNPISGHATLYWYQQILGQGPKLLIQFQNNGVVDDSQLPKDRFSAERLKGVDSTLKIQPAKLEDSAVYLCASSPQSGINTDTQYFGPGTRLTVL.

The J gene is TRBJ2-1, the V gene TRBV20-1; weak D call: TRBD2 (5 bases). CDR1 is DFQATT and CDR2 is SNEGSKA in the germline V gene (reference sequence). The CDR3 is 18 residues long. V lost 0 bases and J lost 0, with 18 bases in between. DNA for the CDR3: TGCAGTGCTAGAGATATTCTTTCAGCGGTAAGCTCCTACAATGAGCAGTTCTTC. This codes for CSARDILSAVSSYNEQFF.

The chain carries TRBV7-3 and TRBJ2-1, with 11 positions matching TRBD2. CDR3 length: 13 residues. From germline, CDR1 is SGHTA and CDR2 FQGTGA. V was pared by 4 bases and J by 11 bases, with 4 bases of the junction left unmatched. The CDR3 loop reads CASSSGTSGKQFF. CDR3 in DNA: TGTGCCAGCAGCTCAGGGACTAGCGGAAAGCAGTTCTTC. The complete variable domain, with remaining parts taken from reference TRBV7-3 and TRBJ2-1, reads GAGVSQTPSNKVTEKGKYVELRCDPISGHTALYWYRQSLGQGPEFLIYFQGTGAADDSGLPNDRFFAVRPEGSVSTLKIQRTERGDSAVYLCASSSGTSGKQFFGPGTRLTVL.

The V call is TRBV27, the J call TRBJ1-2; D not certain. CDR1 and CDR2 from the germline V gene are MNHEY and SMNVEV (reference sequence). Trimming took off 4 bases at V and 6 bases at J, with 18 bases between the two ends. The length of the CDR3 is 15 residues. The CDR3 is CASSSRMDEADGYTF. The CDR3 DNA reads TGTGCCAGCAGTTCCCGTATGGACGAAGCGGATGGCTACACCTTC.

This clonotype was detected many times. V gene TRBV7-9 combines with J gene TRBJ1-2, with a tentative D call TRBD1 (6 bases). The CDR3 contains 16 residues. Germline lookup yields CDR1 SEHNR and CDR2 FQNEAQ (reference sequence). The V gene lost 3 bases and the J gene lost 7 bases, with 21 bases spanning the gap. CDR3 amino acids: CASSLATGNLVAGYTF. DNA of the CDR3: TGTGCCAGCAGCTTGGCGACAGGTAATCTCGTCGCTGGCTACACCTTC.

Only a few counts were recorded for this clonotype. DNA of the CDR3: TGTGCCAGTAGTATGCGACCCACAGATACGCAGTATTTT. It specifies CASSMRPTDTQYF. The rearrangement links TRBV19 to TRBJ2-3; D is unresolved. V lost 3 bases and J 2 bases, leaving 6 bases between the germline ends. The CDR3 has 13 residues. Germline V gives CDR1 LNHDA, CDR2 SQIVND (reference sequence).

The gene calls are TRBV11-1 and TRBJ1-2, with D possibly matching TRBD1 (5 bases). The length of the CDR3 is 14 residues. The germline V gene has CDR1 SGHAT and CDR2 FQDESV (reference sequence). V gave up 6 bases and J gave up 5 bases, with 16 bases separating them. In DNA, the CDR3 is TGTGCCAGCAGTTTCCCAGGGATGCGGTATGGCTACACCTTC. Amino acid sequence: CASSFPGMRYGYTF. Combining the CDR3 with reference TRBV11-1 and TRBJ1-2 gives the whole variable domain EAEVAQSPRYKITEKSQAVAFWCDPISGHATLYWYRQILGQGPELLVQFQDESVVDDSQLPKDRFSAERLKGVDSTLKIQPAELGDSAMYLCASSFPGMRYGYTFGSGTRLTVV.

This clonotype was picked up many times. CDR3 DNA sequence: TGTGCCAGCAGAAATCCCACAGGGGAAGCTTTCTTT. Amino acid sequence: CASRNPTGEAFF. V and J are TRBV6-1 and TRBJ1-1, with D perhaps TRBD1 (6 bases). The CDR3 consists of 12 residues. V lost 6 bases and J lost 8, with 13 bases in between. CDR1 MNHNS and CDR2 SASEGT come from the germline V gene.

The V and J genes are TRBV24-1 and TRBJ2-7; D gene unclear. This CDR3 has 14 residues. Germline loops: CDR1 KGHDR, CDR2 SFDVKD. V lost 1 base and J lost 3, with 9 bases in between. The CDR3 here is CATSDFRAYYEQYF. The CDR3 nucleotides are TGTGCCACCAGTGATTTTAGAGCCTACTACGAGCAGTACTTC.

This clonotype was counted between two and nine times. CDR3 DNA: TGTGCCAGCAGCCCCGGGACTAGCGGGAGGACTAGCCAAGAGACCCAGTACTTC. Its translation: CASSPGTSGRTSQETQYF. This sequence joins TRBV27 and TRBJ2-5; TRBD2 aligns across 15 bases. This CDR3 comprises 18 residues. J was trimmed by 1 base and V by 6 bases; bases with no gene match: 9. Germline CDR1 MNHEY, CDR2 SMNVEV (reference sequence).

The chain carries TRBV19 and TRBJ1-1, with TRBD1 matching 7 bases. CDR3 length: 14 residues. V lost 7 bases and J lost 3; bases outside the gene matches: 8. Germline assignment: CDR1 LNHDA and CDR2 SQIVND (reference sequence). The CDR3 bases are TGTGCCAGTAACCCGGACAGGACAGACACTGAAGCTTTCTTT. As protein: CASNPDRTDTEAFF.

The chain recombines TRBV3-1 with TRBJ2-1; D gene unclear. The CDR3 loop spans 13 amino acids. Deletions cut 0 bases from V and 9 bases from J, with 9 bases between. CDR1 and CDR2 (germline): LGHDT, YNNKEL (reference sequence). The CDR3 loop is CASSQDFMGEQFF. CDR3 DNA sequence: TGTGCCAGCAGCCAAGATTTTATGGGTGAGCAGTTCTTC.

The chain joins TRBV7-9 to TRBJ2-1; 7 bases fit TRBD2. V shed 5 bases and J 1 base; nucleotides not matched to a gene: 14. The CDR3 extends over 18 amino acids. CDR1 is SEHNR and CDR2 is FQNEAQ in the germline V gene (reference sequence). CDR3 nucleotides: TGTGCCAGCAGCCTAGTCCCACTAGCGTTGGATTCCTACAATGAGCAGTTCTTC. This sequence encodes CASSLVPLALDSYNEQFF.

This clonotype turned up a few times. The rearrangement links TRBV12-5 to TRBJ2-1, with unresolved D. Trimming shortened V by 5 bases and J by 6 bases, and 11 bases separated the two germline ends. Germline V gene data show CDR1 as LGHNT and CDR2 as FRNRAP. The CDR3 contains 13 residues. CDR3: CASGPPWGNEQFF. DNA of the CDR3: TGTGCTAGTGGTCCCCCATGGGGCAATGAGCAGTTCTTC.

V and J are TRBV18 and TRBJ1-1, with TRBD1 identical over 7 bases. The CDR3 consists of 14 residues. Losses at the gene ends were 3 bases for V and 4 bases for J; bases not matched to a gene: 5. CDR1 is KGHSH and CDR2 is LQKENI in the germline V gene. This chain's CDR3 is CASSPGQEATEAFF. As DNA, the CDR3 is TGTGCCAGCTCACCCGGACAGGAGGCCACTGAAGCTTTCTTT.

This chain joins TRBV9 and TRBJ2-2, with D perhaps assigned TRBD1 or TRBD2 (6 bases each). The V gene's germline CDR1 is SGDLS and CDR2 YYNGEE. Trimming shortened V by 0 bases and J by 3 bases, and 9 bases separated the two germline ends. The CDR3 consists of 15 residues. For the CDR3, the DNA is TGTGCCAGCAGCGTAGAGGGGGGACACACCGGGGAGCTGTTTTTT. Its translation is CASSVEGGHTGELFF. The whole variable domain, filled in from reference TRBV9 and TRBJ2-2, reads DSGVTQTPKHLITATGQRVTLRCSPRSGDLSVYWYQQSLDQGLQFLIQYYNGEERAKGNILERFSAQQFPDLHSELNLSSLELGDSALYFCASSVEGGHTGELFFGEGSRLTVL.

In nucleotides, the CDR3 is TGTGCCAGCAGCCAAGTACAGAACACCGGGGAGCTGTTTTTT. Protein product: CASSQVQNTGELFF. The rearrangement uses TRBV3-1 and TRBJ2-2, with D uncertain. The V and J ends lost 1 base and 1 base respectively, with 4 bases between them. Germline V CDR1 and CDR2: LGHDT, YNNKEL (reference sequence). The CDR3 is 14 amino acids.

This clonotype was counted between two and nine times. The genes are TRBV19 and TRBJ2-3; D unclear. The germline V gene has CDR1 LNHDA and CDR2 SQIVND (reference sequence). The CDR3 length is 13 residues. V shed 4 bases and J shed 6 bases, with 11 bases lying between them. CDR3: CASSRGFQDTQYF. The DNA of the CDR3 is TGTGCCAGTAGTAGGGGTTTTCAGGATACGCAGTATTTT.

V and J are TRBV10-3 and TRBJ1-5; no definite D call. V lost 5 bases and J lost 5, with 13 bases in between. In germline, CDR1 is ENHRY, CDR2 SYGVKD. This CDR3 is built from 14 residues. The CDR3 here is CAISTLKGDQPQHF. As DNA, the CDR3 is TGTGCCATCAGTACCCTGAAAGGCGATCAGCCCCAGCATTTT.